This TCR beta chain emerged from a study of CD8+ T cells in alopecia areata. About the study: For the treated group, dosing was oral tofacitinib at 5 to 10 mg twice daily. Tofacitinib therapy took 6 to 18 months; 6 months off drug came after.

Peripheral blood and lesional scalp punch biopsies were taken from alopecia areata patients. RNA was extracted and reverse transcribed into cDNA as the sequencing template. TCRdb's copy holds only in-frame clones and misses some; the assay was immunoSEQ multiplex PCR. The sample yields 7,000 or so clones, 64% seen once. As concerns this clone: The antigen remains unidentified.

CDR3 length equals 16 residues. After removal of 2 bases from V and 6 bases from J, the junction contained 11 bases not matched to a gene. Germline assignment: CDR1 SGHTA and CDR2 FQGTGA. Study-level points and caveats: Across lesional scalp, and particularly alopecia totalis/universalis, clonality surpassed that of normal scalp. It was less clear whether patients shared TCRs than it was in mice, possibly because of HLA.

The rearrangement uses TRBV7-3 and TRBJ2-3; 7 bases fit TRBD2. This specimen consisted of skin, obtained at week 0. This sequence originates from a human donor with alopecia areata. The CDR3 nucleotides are TGTGCCAGCAGCTTAGGACTAGACCCCAGAGGGGATACGCAGTATTTT. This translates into CASSLGLDPRGDTQYF.